Listed below are T cell receptor beta chains from one sample, sequenced in a study of neurological immune-mediated disorders. One entry per CDR3 protein, called by TCRdb with MiXCR from the 5' RACE reads. The table lists fewer than 25,000 distinct CDR3 sequences, 13% of them singletons. What was sequenced was PBMCs. The receptor source for this set is a woman aged 40 to 49 with HTLV-1-associated myelopathy (HAM/TSP). Each CDR3 is given with its conserved first and last residue. The D gene is left open where the match is weak. The listing skips clone size in some rows; elsewhere it reads once, few, many or a size class.

J,V,size,D,DNA,CDR3
TRBJ1-5,TRBV2,many,.,TGTGCCAGCAGCCACGACAGATTGCCCCAGCATTTT,CASSHDRLPQHF
TRBJ2-5,TRBV20-1,many,.,TGCAGTGCTAGAAGTCTCAGCAACCAAGAGACCCAGTACTTC,CSARSLSNQETQYF
TRBJ1-4,TRBV12-5,.,TRBD1,TGTGCTAGTGGTTTGTTTTTTGGGGGACAGGGACTAGGTGAAAAACTGTTTTTT,CASGLFFGGQGLGEKLFF
TRBJ1-1,TRBV5-1,many,.,TGCGCCAGCAGCTTGGCCCCTATGACTGAAGCTTTCTTT,CASSLAPMTEAFF
TRBJ2-1,TRBV20-1,.,.,TGCAGTGCCCCTACGACTAGGGGGACCTACAATGAGCAGTTCTTC,CSAPTTRGTYNEQFF
TRBJ2-3,TRBV6-5,few,TRBD2,TGTGCCAGCAGACCGGGACTAGCTGCGTTATCTATCGCCCCTAGCACAGATACGCAGTATTTT,CASRPGLAALSIAPSTDTQYF
TRBJ1-5,TRBV9,many,.,TGTGCCAGCAGCGTAGACTCTGGGGACGATCAGCCCCAGCATTTT,CASSVDSGDDQPQHF
TRBJ2-7,TRBV5-1,few,.,TGCGCCAGCAGCTTGGAGGGGGGGCTGGGCGAGCAGTACTTC,CASSLEGGLGEQYF
TRBJ2-5,TRBV7-2,many,TRBD1,TGTGCCAGCAGCCGGGGACAGAAAGAGACCCAGTACTTC,CASSRGQKETQYF
TRBJ2-5,TRBV4-2,many,TRBD2,TGTGCCAGCAGCCAAAGAATGCCCGCTAGCGGGGGGAAGGAAGAGACCCAGTACTTC,CASSQRMPASGGKEETQYF
TRBJ1-1,TRBV5-1,many,.,TGCGCCAGCAGCTTGCAGGGGAGGACTGAAGCTTTCTTT,CASSLQGRTEAFF
TRBJ2-6,TRBV5-1,many,.,TGCGCCAGCAGCGACACAGGTGGGGCCAACGTCCTGACTTTC,CASSDTGGANVLTF
TRBJ2-2,TRBV5-3,few,.,TGTGCCAGAAGCGTAAACAGGCCCCCGAACACCGGGGAGCTGTTTTTT,CARSVNRPPNTGELFF
TRBJ2-2,TRBV5-1,many,.,TGCGCCAGCAGCCCGGGTCCCTCACAGGGCGACACCGGGGAGCTGTTTTTT,CASSPGPSQGDTGELFF
TRBJ2-3,TRBV7-2,many,TRBD2,TGTGCCAGCAGGGGACTAGCGGGGGGGCTGACAGATACGCAGTATTTT,CASRGLAGGLTDTQYF
TRBJ2-4,TRBV15,many,.,TGTGCCACCAGCAGAGATGAGGTAGCCAAAAACATTCAGTACTTC,CATSRDEVAKNIQYF
TRBJ2-2,TRBV5-1,many,TRBD2,TGCGCCAGCAGCTTTGCGGGGGACACCGGGGAGCTGTTTTTT,CASSFAGDTGELFF
TRBJ1-4,TRBV29-1,many,.,TGCAGCGTTGAAGATGGAGCAACTAATGAAAAACTGTTTTTT,CSVEDGATNEKLFF
TRBJ2-5,TRBV5-1,many,TRBD2,TGCGCCAGCAGCAAAGAAGGGCGGGGGGGTGAAGAGACCCAGTACTTC,CASSKEGRGGEETQYF
TRBJ1-2,TRBV29-1,many,.,TGCAGCGTTGAAGTGCGTGGTAACACCTTC,CSVEVRGNTF
TRBJ2-3,TRBV20-1,many,TRBD2,TGCAGTGCTAGAGAAGCGGGGGGGCCTGAAGATACGCAGTATTTT,CSAREAGGPEDTQYF
TRBJ2-2,TRBV2,.,TRBD2,TGTGCCAGCACCTGGGGAGGGGACACCGGGGAGCTGTTTTTT,CASTWGGDTGELFF
TRBJ1-5,TRBV3-1,many,TRBD1,TGTGCCAGCAGCCGAGGGACAGGGGTTCAGCCCCAGCATTTT,CASSRGTGVQPQHF
TRBJ1-6,TRBV7-2,many,.,TGTGCCAGCAGCTGGAGCTCCTATAATTCACCCCTCCACTTT,CASSWSSYNSPLHF
TRBJ2-1,TRBV27,many,.,TGTGCCAGCAGCCGGGGGGCGGATGAGCAGTTCTTC,CASSRGADEQFF
TRBJ2-3,TRBV11-2,many,TRBD1,TGTGCCAGCAGCCCAGGGACAGGGGCCCGCACAGATACGCAGTATTTT,CASSPGTGARTDTQYF
TRBJ1-3,TRBV12-3/TRBV12-4,medium-sized,.,TGTGCCAGCAGTTTCGGGTTTGGAAACACCATATATTTT,CASSFGFGNTIYF
TRBJ1-6,TRBV20-1,many,TRBD1,TGCAGTGCTCAGGGGGGAGGCAATTCACCCCTCCACTTT,CSAQGGGNSPLHF
TRBJ2-7,TRBV10-2,many,TRBD1,TGCGCCAGCAGTGAGGCAGGGGGTCTCTACGAGCAGTACTTC,CASSEAGGLYEQYF
TRBJ1-1,TRBV5-1,many,TRBD1,TGCGCCAGCAGCCGCCGGGACAGGGGGCGCAGGGACACTGAAGCTTTCTTT,CASSRRDRGRRDTEAFF
TRBJ1-2,TRBV5-1,many,.,TGCGCCAGCAGCAAGCTCGCCAGGGACCCTAACTATGGCTACACCTTC,CASSKLARDPNYGYTF
TRBJ2-7,TRBV5-6,.,TRBD1,TGTGCCAGCAGCCATTGGGACAGGTCCTACGAGCAGTACTTC,CASSHWDRSYEQYF
TRBJ2-7,TRBV5-1,medium-sized,.,TGCGCCAGCAGCTTGGTGGGGGTCTACTACGAGCAGTACTTC,CASSLVGVYYEQYF
TRBJ2-7,TRBV7-9,many,.,TGTGCCAGCAGCTTAGTTCCGAATCTACGAAAGCAGTACTTC,CASSLVPNLRKQYF
TRBJ1-6,TRBV20-1,many,.,TGCAGTGCTAGAGAGCCTAGTTCACCCCTCCACTTT,CSAREPSSPLHF
TRBJ1-6,TRBV6-1,few,.,TGTGCCAGCAGTGGAGGCCCCGGGGATTCACCCCTCCACTTT,CASSGGPGDSPLHF
TRBJ2-1,TRBV24-1,many,.,TGTGCCACCAGTTCCGGCGGAGCAGATGACAATGAGCAGTTCTTC,CATSSGGADDNEQFF
TRBJ1-1,TRBV20-1,many,.,TGCAGTGCTAGAGCGGCCAGACCAAACACTGAAGCTTTCTTT,CSARAARPNTEAFF
TRBJ2-1,TRBV5-1,.,TRBD2,TGCGCCAGCAGCTGGGGGACTAGCGGGAATGAGCAGTTCTTC,CASSWGTSGNEQFF
TRBJ1-1,TRBV5-1,many,.,TGCGCCAGCAGCCAAAGGACGCCGGGTGCTGAAGCTTTCTTT,CASSQRTPGAEAFF
TRBJ1-4,TRBV5-1,many,.,TGCGCCAGCAGCTTGGCTGCGGCTAATGAAAAACTGTTTTTT,CASSLAAANEKLFF
TRBJ2-7,TRBV7-3,many,.,TGTGCCAGCAGCTTTCAGGGTTACGGCGAGCAGTACTTC,CASSFQGYGEQYF
TRBJ1-1,TRBV20-1,many,.,TGCAGTGCTAGCCCACCGGGTCCGGTCGGGGTGACTGAAGCTTTCTTT,CSASPPGPVGVTEAFF
TRBJ2-5,TRBV20-1,many,.,TGCAGTGCTGCGAACCGTTTTCGTCCCCCCCCGTACTTC,CSAANRFRPPPYF
TRBJ2-3,TRBV5-1,many,TRBD2,TGCGCCAGCGTTGAAACCGGGACTACCGCAGATACGCAGTATTTT,CASVETGTTADTQYF
TRBJ2-3,TRBV24-1,many,.,TGTGCCACCAGTGTAGAGAGCACAGATACGCAGTATTTT,CATSVESTDTQYF
TRBJ2-5,TRBV9,many,.,TGTGCCAGCAGCGCCGGGACATTTCAAGAGACCCAGTACTTC,CASSAGTFQETQYF
TRBJ1-2,TRBV6-5,many,TRBD1,TGTGCCAGCAGCCCGGGACAGATGGGTGGCTACACCTTC,CASSPGQMGGYTF
TRBJ1-2,TRBV20-1,medium-sized,.,TGCAGTGCTAGAATGGGGGGGCGTAGCAACTATGGCTACACCTTC,CSARMGGRSNYGYTF
TRBJ2-2,TRBV20-1,many,.,TGCAGTGCTAGAACCGGAGCGAACACCGGGGAGCTGTTTTTT,CSARTGANTGELFF
TRBJ2-2,TRBV14,many,.,TGTGCCAGCAGCCAAGGGTGGGAGACCGGGGAGCTGTTTTTT,CASSQGWETGELFF
TRBJ2-5,TRBV5-1,.,.,TGCGCCAGCAGCTTCAAACAGGGTTCTTGGGAGACCCAGTACTTC,CASSFKQGSWETQYF
TRBJ2-1,TRBV5-1,many,TRBD1,TGCGCCAGCAGCTGGGGACAGTACAATGAGCAGTTCTTC,CASSWGQYNEQFF
TRBJ2-5,TRBV9,.,.,TGTGCCAGCAGTGGCCTGGGGGATACCCAGTACTTC,CASSGLGDTQYF
TRBJ2-5,TRBV12-3/TRBV12-4,many,.,TGTGCCAGCAGTTTCTCAGGGGCAGGGGCCCAGTACTTC,CASSFSGAGAQYF
TRBJ1-2,TRBV4-1,many,.,TGCGCCAGCAGCCAATTTCAGGGCGTGGACTATGGCTACACCTTC,CASSQFQGVDYGYTF